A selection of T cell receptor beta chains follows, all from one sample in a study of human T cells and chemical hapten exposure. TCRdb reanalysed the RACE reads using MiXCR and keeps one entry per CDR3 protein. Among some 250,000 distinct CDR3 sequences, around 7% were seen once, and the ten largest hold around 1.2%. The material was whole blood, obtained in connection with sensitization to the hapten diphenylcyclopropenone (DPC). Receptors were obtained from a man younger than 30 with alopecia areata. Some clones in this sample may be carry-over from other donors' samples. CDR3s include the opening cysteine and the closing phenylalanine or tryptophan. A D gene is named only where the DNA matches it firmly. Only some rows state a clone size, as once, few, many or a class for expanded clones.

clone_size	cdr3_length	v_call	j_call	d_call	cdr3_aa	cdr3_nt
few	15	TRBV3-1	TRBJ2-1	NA	CASSRSGSPYNEQFF	TGTGCCAGCAGCCGGAGCGGATCCCCCTACAATGAGCAGTTCTTC
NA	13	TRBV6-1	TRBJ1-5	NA	CASSQGWNQPQHF	TGTGCCAGCAGCCAGGGTTGGAATCAGCCCCAGCATTTT
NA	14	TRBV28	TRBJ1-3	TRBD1	CASSRTGSGNTIYF	TGTGCCAGCAGTCGGACAGGCTCTGGAAACACCATATATTTT
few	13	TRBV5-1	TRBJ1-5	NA	CASSLRVGQPQHF	TGCGCCAGCAGCTTGAGGGTCGGCCAGCCCCAGCATTTT
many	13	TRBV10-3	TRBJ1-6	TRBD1	CAIRDRDDSPLHF	TGTGCCATCAGGGACAGGGACGATTCACCCCTCCACTTT
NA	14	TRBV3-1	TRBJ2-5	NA	CASSQDLSQETQYF	TGTGCCAGCAGCCAAGATCTCAGCCAAGAGACCCAGTACTTC
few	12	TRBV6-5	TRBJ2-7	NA	CASSPGTHYWTF	TGTGCCAGCAGTCCCGGGACCCACTATTGGACCTTC
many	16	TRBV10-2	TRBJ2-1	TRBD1	CASSDRTGGPYNEQFF	TGCGCCAGCAGTGATCGGACAGGGGGACCTTACAATGAGCAGTTCTTC
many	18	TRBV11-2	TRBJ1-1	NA	CASSPGARTPLPNTEAFF	TGTGCCAGCAGCCCAGGGGCCCGGACACCACTCCCGAACACTGAAGCTTTCTTT
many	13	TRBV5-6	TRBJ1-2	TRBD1	CASSPGQGYGYTF	TGTGCCAGCAGCCCGGGACAGGGCTATGGCTACACCTTC
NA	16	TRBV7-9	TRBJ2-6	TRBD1	CASSPWTGAGANVLTF	TGTGCCAGCAGCCCATGGACAGGGGCTGGGGCCAACGTCCTGACTTTC
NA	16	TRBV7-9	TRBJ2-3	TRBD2	CASSGTGTSGRDTQYF	TGTGCCAGCAGCGGAACCGGGACTAGCGGACGAGATACGCAGTATTTT
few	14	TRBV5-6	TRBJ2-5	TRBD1	CASSSGQGRETQYF	TGTGCCAGCAGCTCGGGACAGGGCAGGGAGACCCAGTACTTC
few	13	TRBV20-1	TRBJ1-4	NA	CSALNRATEKLFF	TGCAGTGCTCTAAACAGGGCTACTGAAAAACTGTTTTTT
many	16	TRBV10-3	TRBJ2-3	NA	CAISESSGGGTDTQYF	TGTGCCATCAGTGAGTCGTCCGGCGGGGGCACAGATACGCAGTATTTT
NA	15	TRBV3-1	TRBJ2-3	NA	CASSPPGPGTDTQYF	TGTGCCAGCAGCCCCCCTGGCCCTGGCACAGATACGCAGTATTTT
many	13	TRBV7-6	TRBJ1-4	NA	CASSLAIDEKLFF	TGTGCCAGCAGCTTAGCAATAGACGAAAAACTGTTTTTT
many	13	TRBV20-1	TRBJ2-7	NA	CSASQRRSHEQYF	TGCAGTGCTAGTCAACGCAGGTCCCACGAGCAGTACTTC
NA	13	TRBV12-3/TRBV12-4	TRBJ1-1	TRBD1	CASWETGPTEAFF	TGTGCCAGCTGGGAGACAGGGCCCACTGAAGCTTTCTTT